Shown below are 26 T cell receptor beta chains from a single sample sequenced in a study of CD8 T cells in ankylosing spondylitis. Whole-study findings and limits: In ankylosing spondylitis blood, a motif of about eight highly homologous TCR beta variants appeared characteristic.

Their cognate antigens are unknown. Via MiXCR, TCRdb re-called the 5' RACE reads, giving one row per CDR3 protein. This repertoire shows under 150,000 distinct CDR3 sequences, over 15% found once; its top ten account for roughly 30%. The sample was blood, either unsorted or a sorted T cell fraction (not recorded which). The receptors shown here come from a male donor with ankylosing spondylitis.

In its sample, this clonotype was seen a few times. The chain uses TRBV9 and TRBJ2-3; possible D gene TRBD1, 6 bases. CDR3 size: 15 residues. The V end lost 4 bases, the J end lost 3 bases, and 15 bases lay between the germline ends. Germline-derived CDR1 and CDR2 are SGDLS and YYNGEE. Here the CDR3 DNA reads TGTGCCAGCAGCCCATCACTCCAGGGGACAGATACGCAGTATTTT. Its protein is CASSPSLQGTDTQYF.

The sample holds many counts of this clonotype. This chain links TRBV19 with TRBJ2-1; tentatively, D is TRBD2 (5 bases). V lost 6 bases, J lost 3 bases, and 12 bases lay in between. Per germline, CDR1 LNHDA and CDR2 SQIVND (reference sequence). CDR3 length: 14 amino acids. CDR3: CASRDLGGYNEQFF. CDR3 in DNA: TGTGCCAGTAGGGACTTGGGCGGCTACAATGAGCAGTTCTTC.

This chain uses TRBV6-2 or TRBV6-3 with TRBJ2-3; D unresolved. Trimming cost V 6 bases and J 2 bases, with 9 bases left between them. CDR3 length: 13 residues. Per the germline V gene, CDR1 is MNHEY and CDR2 is SVGEGT. In nucleotides, the CDR3 is TGTGCCAGCAGCCTCCTTGACACAGATACGCAGTATTTT. This translates into CASSLLDTDTQYF.

The rearrangement joins TRBV12-3 or TRBV12-4 to TRBJ2-4; 7 bases fit TRBD1. Losses at the gene ends were 7 bases for V and 1 base for J; bases not matched to a gene: 4. This CDR3 comprises 14 residues. The DNA for the CDR3 is TGTGCCAGCATTCCGGACAGGGCCAAAAACATTCAGTACTTC. It translates to CASIPDRAKNIQYF.

The rearrangement joins TRBV3-1 to TRBJ2-1; no clear D gene. Deletions cut 1 base from V and 2 bases from J, with 9 bases between. Germline-derived CDR1 and CDR2 are LGHDT and YNNKEL (reference sequence). The CDR3 runs 15 residues. CDR3 DNA sequence: TGTGCCAGCAGCCAAGGGCCCCTCCCCTACAATGAGCAGTTCTTC. This encodes CASSQGPLPYNEQFF.

The chain combines TRBV29-1 with TRBJ2-2, with TRBD1 identical over 8 bases. The CDR3 runs 14 residues. CDR1 is SQVTM and CDR2 is ANQGSEA in the germline V gene. The V and J ends lost 6 bases and 4 bases, in that order; junction bases with no gene match: 7. DNA for the CDR3: TGCAGCGTCCCGACAGGGGCGGGCACCGGGGAGCTGTTTTTT. It is translated as CSVPTGAGTGELFF.

The chain joins TRBV6-5 to TRBJ2-7; TRBD1 aligns across 9 bases. The CDR3 spans 16 residues. Germline trimming cut 0 bases from V and 3 bases from J; bases unmatched to any gene: 6. Germline V CDR1 and CDR2: MNHEY, SVGAGI. In DNA form, the CDR3 reads TGTGCCAGCAGTTACTCAGGGACAGGGAGTTTCTACGAGCAGTACTTC. The encoded protein is CASSYSGTGSFYEQYF.

This chain links TRBV20-1 with TRBJ2-7, with 11 nucleotides matching TRBD2. This CDR3 region has 14 residues. With V trimmed by 5 bases and J by 1 base, 4 bases remained unmatched. Germline V CDR1 and CDR2: DFQATT, SNEGSKA (reference sequence). This chain's CDR3 is CSAPGTSGSYEQYF. The CDR3 region has the DNA TGCAGTGCTCCCGGGACTAGCGGTTCCTACGAGCAGTACTTC.

This chain uses TRBV28 with TRBJ2-1, with 15 bases fitting TRBD2. This CDR3 spans 18 amino acids. V was clipped by 7 bases and J by 1 base; unmatched bases: 8. Germline lookup yields CDR1 MDHEN and CDR2 SYDVKM. This chain's CDR3 is CASNPGLAGGGSYNEQFF. The CDR3 nucleotides are TGTGCCAGCAATCCGGGACTAGCGGGAGGAGGGTCCTACAATGAGCAGTTCTTC.

This clonotype came up many times. J is TRBJ1-2 and V is TRBV24-1; D gene ambiguous. The germline V and J ends were trimmed by 3 bases and 4 bases, with 8 bases remaining between them. Germline values: CDR1 KGHDR, CDR2 SFDVKD. The CDR3 consists of 13 residues. CDR3 sequence (DNA): TGTGCCACCAGTGATCCCCGAATCTATGGCTACACCTTC. Its protein product is CATSDPRIYGYTF.

This clonotype was counted only a few times. The J gene is TRBJ2-7, the V gene TRBV5-1; the D gene is possibly TRBD2 (7 bases). Looked up from germline, CDR1 is SGHRS and CDR2 is YFSETQ. Trimming cost V 6 bases and J 7 bases, with 17 bases left between them. This CDR3 is built from 13 residues. CDR3 DNA sequence: TGCGCCAGCACCGCCTCGGGGGGCGGAGAGCAGTACTTC. Translating gives CASTASGGGEQYF.

This clonotype has ten or more counts. The rearrangement joins TRBV7-9 to TRBJ2-7, with D unclear. Germline loops: CDR1 SEHNR, CDR2 FQNEAQ (reference sequence). This CDR3 spans 13 amino acids. The V end lost 1 base, the J end lost 2 bases, and 6 bases lay between the germline ends. Written as DNA, the CDR3 is TGTGCCAGCAGCTTAGACAGAACCTACGAGCAGTACTTC. Translating it yields CASSLDRTYEQYF.

This clonotype was counted at least ten times. The chain has TRBV6-5 and TRBJ2-1; D gene ambiguous. The germline CDR1 and CDR2 sequences are MNHEY and SVGAGI. The CDR3 is 15 amino acids. V was trimmed by 0 bases and J by 4 bases, leaving 10 bases between them. CDR3: CASSYSTSSYNEQFF. The CDR3 region has the DNA TGTGCCAGCAGTTACTCGACGTCCTCTTACAATGAGCAGTTCTTC.

This clonotype was seen a handful of times. This chain uses TRBV20-1 with TRBJ2-7; 11 bases line up with TRBD2. V shed 0 bases, J shed 3 bases, and the junction held 7 bases outside the gene matches. The CDR3 length is 16 residues. Germline V gives CDR1 DFQATT, CDR2 SNEGSKA (reference sequence). The CDR3: CSARDLTSGNLYEQYF. The CDR3 DNA reads as TGCAGTGCTAGAGATCTGACTAGCGGGAACCTCTACGAGCAGTACTTC.

This clonotype was found a few times. The chain joins TRBV27 to TRBJ2-2, with D possibly matching TRBD1 (6 bases). CDR1 and CDR2 (germline): MNHEY, SMNVEV (reference sequence). The V gene lost 4 bases and the J gene lost 5 bases, with 17 bases spanning the gap. The CDR3 consists of 16 residues. The CDR3 DNA is TGTGCCAGCAGTTGGGAGACAGGCCCCGGGACCGGGGAGCTGTTTTTT. Amino acids: CASSWETGPGTGELFF.

This clonotype has just a few counts. The chain has TRBV21-1 and TRBJ2-3; TRBD1, the table's D call, was not compared with the DNA. TRBV21-1 is a known pseudogene. There are 18 residues in the CDR3. The CDR3: CASSKPHRDRARTDTQYF. CDR3 DNA sequence: TGTGCCAGCAGCAAACCTCACCGGGACAGGGCTAGGACAGATACGCAGTATTTT.

The table lists this clonotype with a few counts. The chain links TRBV7-9 to TRBJ2-7, with D maybe TRBD1 (6 bases). Germline values: CDR1 SEHNR, CDR2 FQNEAQ (reference sequence). The CDR3 length is 13 residues. The V gene lost 1 base and the J gene lost 6 bases, with 10 bases spanning the gap. The CDR3 DNA reads TGTGCCAGCAGCTTAGTACAGGGTGGCGAGCAGTACTTC. Protein: CASSLVQGGEQYF.

This clonotype came up a few times. The DNA for the CDR3 is TGCGCCAGCAGCCTGACTAGCGTTGATGAGCAGTTCTTC. Residues: CASSLTSVDEQFF. The gene calls are TRBV4-3 and TRBJ2-1, with 8 bases lining up with TRBD2. The V segment lost 4 bases and the J segment 8 bases; nucleotides outside the gene matches: 4. Germline CDR1 LGHNA, CDR2 YSLEER. The CDR3 extends over 13 amino acids.

This clonotype has just a few counts. The V and J genes are TRBV28 and TRBJ2-1; no clear D gene. The germline CDR1 and CDR2 sequences are MDHEN and SYDVKM. The CDR3 spans 13 residues. V lost 2 bases to trimming and J lost 6 bases, with 8 bases between them. The chain's CDR3 is CASSLGRSNEQFF. For the CDR3, the DNA is TGTGCCAGCAGTTTAGGCAGGTCCAATGAGCAGTTCTTC.

This clonotype has a handful of counts. The chain uses TRBV27 and TRBJ2-6; D remains unclear. The length of the CDR3 is 18 residues. V shed 7 bases and J shed 0 bases, with 19 bases lying between them. Germline-derived CDR1 and CDR2 are MNHEY and SMNVEV (reference sequence). In DNA, the CDR3 is TGTGCCAGCAAACCCATGGGCGGCGCATACTCTGGGGCCAACGTCCTGACTTTC. Amino acids: CASKPMGGAYSGANVLTF.

This sequence joins TRBV28 and TRBJ2-7, with D hard to call. The CDR3 has 13 amino acids. Looked up from germline, CDR1 is MDHEN and CDR2 is SYDVKM. The germline V and J ends were trimmed by 2 bases and 3 bases, with 8 bases remaining between them. This chain's CDR3 is CASSLRSYYEQYF. Written as DNA, the CDR3 is TGTGCCAGCAGTTTAAGGTCCTACTACGAGCAGTACTTC.

The gene calls are TRBV27 and TRBJ2-5; 10 nucleotides agree with TRBD1. Trimming at V came to 6 bases and at J to 4 bases, leaving 5 bases not matched to a gene. The CDR3 is 14 residues long. CDR1 and CDR2 from the germline V gene are MNHEY and SMNVEV (reference sequence). In DNA form, the CDR3 reads TGTGCCAGCAGGCCGGGACAGGGGAGAGAGACCCAGTACTTC. This encodes CASRPGQGRETQYF.

This clonotype was found a few times. The DNA of the CDR3 is TGTGCCAGTACTTCTAAGGGGCCGGGTTTGCATGAGCAGTTCTTC. Protein: CASTSKGPGLHEQFF. The rearrangement uses TRBV6-1 and TRBJ2-1; D perhaps matches TRBD1 (5 bases). V was clipped by 9 bases and J by 8 bases, with 23 bases between them. Germline V gene sequence: CDR1 MNHNS, CDR2 SASEGT. CDR3 size: 15 residues.

This chain links TRBV20-1 with TRBJ2-7; perhaps TRBD1 as D (5 bases). The CDR3 is made up of 16 amino acids. The V gene lost 0 bases and the J gene lost 0 bases, with 15 bases spanning the gap. Looked up from germline, CDR1 is DFQATT and CDR2 is SNEGSKA (reference sequence). The CDR3 sequence: CSARDPTGDRSYEQYF. The CDR3 DNA is TGCAGTGCTAGAGACCCTACAGGAGATCGCTCCTACGAGCAGTACTTC.

The chain uses TRBV28 and TRBJ1-5; D remains ambiguous. The V end lost 6 bases, the J end lost 0 bases, and 12 bases lay between the germline ends. Germline CDR1 MDHEN, CDR2 SYDVKM. The CDR3 totals 15 residues. The CDR3 here is CASSLTPYSNQPQHF. CDR3 in DNA: TGTGCCAGCAGCCTCACACCGTATAGCAATCAGCCCCAGCATTTT.

This clonotype was recorded many times. The chain links TRBV7-9 to TRBJ2-1, with 11 bases fitting TRBD2. After removal of 4 bases from V and 3 bases from J, the junction contained 2 bases not matched to a gene. Germline CDR1 reads SEHNR; CDR2 reads FQNEAQ (reference sequence). The CDR3 is 15 amino acids. Written as DNA, the CDR3 is TGTGCCAGCAGCTCGGGACTAGCGGTCTACAATGAGCAGTTCTTC. It is translated as CASSSGLAVYNEQFF.